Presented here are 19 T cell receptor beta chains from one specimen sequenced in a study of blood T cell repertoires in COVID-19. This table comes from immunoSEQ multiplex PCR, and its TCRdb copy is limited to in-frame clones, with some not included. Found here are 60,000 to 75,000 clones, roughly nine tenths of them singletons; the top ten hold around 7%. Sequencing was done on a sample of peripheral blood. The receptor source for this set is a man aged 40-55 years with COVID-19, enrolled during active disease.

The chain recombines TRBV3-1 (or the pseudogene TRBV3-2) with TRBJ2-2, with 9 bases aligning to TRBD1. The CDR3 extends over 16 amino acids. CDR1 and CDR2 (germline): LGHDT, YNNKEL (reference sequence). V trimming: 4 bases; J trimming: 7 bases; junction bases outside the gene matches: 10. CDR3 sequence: CASSRRGQGFVGELFF. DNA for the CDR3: TGTGCCAGCAGCCGCCGGGGACAGGGCTTTGTCGGGGAGCTGTTTTTT.

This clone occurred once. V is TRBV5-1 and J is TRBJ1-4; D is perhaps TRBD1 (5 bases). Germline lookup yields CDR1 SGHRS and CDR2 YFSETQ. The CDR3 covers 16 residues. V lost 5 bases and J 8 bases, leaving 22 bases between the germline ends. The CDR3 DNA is TGCGCCAGCAGGGAAGAACGTGGCAGGGTAGAAGAAAAACTGTTTTTT. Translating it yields CASREERGRVEEKLFF.

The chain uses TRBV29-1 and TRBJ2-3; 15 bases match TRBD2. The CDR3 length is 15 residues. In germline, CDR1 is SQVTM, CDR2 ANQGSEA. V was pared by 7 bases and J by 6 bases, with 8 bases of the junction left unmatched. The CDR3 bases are TGCAGCGCTTGGACTAGCGGGGGGGCCATCGATACGCAGTATTTT. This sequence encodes CSAWTSGGAIDTQYF.

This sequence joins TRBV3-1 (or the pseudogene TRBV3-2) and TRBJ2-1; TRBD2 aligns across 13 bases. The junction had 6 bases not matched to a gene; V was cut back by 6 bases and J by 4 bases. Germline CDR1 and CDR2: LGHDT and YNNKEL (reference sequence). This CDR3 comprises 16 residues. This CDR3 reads CASSATSGGYYNEQFF. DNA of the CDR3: TGTGCCAGCAGTGCGACTAGCGGGGGGTATTACAATGAGCAGTTCTTC.

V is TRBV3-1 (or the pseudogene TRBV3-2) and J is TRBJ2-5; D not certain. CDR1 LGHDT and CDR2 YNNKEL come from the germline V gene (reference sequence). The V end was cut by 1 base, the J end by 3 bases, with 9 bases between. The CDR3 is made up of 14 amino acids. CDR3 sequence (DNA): TGTGCCAGCAGCCAAGTCCTCAGTGAAGAGACCCAGTACTTC. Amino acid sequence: CASSQVLSEETQYF.

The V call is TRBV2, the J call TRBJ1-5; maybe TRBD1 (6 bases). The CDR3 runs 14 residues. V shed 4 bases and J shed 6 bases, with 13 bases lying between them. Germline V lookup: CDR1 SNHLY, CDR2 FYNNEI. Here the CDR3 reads CASSGRQASQPQHF. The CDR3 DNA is TGTGCCAGCAGTGGGCGACAGGCTAGTCAGCCCCAGCATTTT.

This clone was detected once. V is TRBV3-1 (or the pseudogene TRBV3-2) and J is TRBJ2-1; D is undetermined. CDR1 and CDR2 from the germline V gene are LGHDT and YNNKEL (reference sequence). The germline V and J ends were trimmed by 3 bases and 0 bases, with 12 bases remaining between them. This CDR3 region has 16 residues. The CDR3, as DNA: TGTGCCAGCAGCCACTATAAGAAAAGCTCCTACAATGAGCAGTTCTTC. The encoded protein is CASSHYKKSSYNEQFF.

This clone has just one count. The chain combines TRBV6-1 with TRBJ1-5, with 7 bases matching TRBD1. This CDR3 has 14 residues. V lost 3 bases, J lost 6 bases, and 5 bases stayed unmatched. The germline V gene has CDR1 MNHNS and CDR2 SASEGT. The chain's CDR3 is CASSDGQGGQPQHF. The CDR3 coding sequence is TGTGCCAGCAGTGACGGGCAGGGGGGTCAGCCCCAGCATTTT.

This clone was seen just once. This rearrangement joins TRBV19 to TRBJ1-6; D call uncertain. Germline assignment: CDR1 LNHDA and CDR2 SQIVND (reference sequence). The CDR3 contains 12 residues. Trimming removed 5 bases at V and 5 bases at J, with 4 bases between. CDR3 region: CASSPDNSPLHF. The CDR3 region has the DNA TGTGCCAGTAGTCCGGATAATTCACCCCTCCACTTT.

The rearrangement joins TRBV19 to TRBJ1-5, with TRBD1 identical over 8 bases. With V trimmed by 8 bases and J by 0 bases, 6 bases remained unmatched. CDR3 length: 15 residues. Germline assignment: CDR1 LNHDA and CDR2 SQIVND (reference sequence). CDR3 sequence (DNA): TGTGCCAGTCTTGACAGGGGTTATAGCAATCAGCCCCAGCATTTT. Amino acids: CASLDRGYSNQPQHF.

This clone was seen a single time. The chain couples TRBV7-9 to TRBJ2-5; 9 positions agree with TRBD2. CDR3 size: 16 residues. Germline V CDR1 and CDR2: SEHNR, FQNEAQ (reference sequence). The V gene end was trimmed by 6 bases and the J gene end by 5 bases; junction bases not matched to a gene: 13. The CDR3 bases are TGTGCCAGCAGTTCTGGGACTAGCATTTCCCACGAGACCCAGTACTTC. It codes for CASSSGTSISHETQYF.

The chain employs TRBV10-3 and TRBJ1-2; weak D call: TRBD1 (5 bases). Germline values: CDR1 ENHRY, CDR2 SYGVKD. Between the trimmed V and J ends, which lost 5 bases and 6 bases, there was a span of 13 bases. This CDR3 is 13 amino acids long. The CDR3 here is CAISPGNRNGYTF. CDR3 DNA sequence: TGTGCCATCAGTCCAGGGAATCGGAATGGCTACACCTTC.

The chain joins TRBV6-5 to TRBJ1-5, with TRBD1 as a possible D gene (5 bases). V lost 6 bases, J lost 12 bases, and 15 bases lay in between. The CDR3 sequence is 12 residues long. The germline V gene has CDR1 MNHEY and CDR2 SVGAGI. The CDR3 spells CASRGGWSFQHF. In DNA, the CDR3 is TGTGCCAGCAGGGGGGGGTGGTCATTCCAGCATTTT.

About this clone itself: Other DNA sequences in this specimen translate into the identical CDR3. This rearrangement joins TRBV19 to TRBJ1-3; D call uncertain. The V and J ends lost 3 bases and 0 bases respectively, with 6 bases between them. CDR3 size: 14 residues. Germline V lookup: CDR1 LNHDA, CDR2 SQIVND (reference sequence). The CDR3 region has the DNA TGTGCCAGTAGTATTGGCGGCTCTGGAAACACCATATATTTT. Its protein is CASSIGGSGNTIYF.

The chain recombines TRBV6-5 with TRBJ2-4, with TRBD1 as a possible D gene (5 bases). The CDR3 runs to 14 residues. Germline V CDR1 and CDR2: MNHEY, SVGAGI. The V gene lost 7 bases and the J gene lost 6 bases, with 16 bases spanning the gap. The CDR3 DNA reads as TGTGCCAGCAAGGCGACTCCTCAGGGAAACATTCAGTACTTC. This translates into CASKATPQGNIQYF.

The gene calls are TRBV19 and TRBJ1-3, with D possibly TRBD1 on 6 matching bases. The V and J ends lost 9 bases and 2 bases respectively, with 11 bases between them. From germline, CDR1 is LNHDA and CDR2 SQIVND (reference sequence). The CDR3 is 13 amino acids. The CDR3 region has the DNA TGTGCCAGCAGACAGGTTCCTGGAAACACCATATATTTT. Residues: CASRQVPGNTIYF.

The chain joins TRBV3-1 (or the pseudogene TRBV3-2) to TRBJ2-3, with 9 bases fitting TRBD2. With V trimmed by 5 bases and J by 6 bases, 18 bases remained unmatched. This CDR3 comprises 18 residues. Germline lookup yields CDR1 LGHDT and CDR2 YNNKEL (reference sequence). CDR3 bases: TGTGCCAGCAGCGCCCTGGGGGATAGCGGGGGCCCGGGGGATACGCAGTATTTT. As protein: CASSALGDSGGPGDTQYF.

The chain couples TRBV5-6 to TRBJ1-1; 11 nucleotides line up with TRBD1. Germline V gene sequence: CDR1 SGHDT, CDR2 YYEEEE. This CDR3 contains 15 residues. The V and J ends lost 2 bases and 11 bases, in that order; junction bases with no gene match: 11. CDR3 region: CASSFSWGQGDAAFF. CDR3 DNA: TGTGCCAGCAGCTTCTCTTGGGGACAGGGGGATGCTGCTTTCTTT.

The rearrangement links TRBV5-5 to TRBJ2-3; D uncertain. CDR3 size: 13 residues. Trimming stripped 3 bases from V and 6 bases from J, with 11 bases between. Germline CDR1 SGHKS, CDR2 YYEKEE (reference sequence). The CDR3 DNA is TGTGCCAGCAGCTCCCAATCCGGGGATACGCAGTATTTT. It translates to CASSSQSGDTQYF.